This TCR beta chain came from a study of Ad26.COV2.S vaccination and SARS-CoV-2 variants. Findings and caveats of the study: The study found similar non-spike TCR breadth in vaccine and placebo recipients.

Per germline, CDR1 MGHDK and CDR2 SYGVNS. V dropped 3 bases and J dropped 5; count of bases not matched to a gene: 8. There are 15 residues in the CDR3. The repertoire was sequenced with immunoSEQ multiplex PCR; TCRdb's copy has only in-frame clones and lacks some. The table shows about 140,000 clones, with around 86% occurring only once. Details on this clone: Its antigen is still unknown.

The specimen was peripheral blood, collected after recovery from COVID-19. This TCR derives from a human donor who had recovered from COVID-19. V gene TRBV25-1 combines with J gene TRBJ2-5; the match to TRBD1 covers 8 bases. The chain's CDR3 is CASSDSRGRLETQYF. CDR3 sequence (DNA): TGTGCCAGCAGTGATTCCAGGGGGCGGTTGGAGACCCAGTACTTC.